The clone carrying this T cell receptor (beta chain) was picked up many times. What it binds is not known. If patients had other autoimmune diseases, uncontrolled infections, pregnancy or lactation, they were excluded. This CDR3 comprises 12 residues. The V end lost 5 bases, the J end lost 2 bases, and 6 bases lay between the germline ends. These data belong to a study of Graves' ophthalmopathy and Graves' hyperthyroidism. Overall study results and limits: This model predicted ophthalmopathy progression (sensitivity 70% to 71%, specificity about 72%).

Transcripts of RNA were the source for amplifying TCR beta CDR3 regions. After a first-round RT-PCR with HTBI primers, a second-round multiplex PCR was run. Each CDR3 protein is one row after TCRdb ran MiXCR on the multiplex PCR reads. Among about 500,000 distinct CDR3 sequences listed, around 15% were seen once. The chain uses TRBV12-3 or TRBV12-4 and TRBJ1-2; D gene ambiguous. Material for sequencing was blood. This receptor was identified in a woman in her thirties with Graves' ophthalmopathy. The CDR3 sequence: CASSPRNYGYTF. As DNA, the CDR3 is TGTGCCAGCAGTCCTAGAAACTATGGCTACACCTTC.